The 6 T cell receptor beta chains given below trace back to one sample, sequenced in a study of blood T cells in healthy people across ages. Primers used in a second PCR of about 6 to 11 cycles were a sample-barcoded 5' primer and a J-beta primer mix. One entry per CDR3 protein, called by TCRdb with MiXCR from the 5' RACE reads. Counted here are over 1,300,000 distinct CDR3 sequences, roughly 59% occurring once; the ten biggest clones make up over 6.5%. The sequenced sample was blood. These receptors came from a man between 18 and 35 years old in good health.

Worth noting for this clonotype: Relative to the germline gene, one junction end is altered; a read error may explain this. The V call is TRBV3-1, the J call TRBJ2-5; perhaps TRBD2 as D (5 bases). Germline V gene sequence: CDR1 LGHDT, CDR2 YNNKEL (reference sequence). The CDR3 is 13 residues long. CDR3 coding DNA: TGTGTCAGCAGCGACCGGGAACAAGAGACCCAGTACTTC. It translates to CVSSDREQETQYF.

This sequence joins TRBV12-3 or TRBV12-4 and TRBJ2-7; TRBD2 aligns across 10 bases. V lost 3 bases, J lost 6 bases, and 8 bases stayed unmatched. The CDR3 loop spans 15 amino acids. This CDR3 is CASSFVASGSCEQYF. Here the CDR3 DNA reads TGTGCCAGCAGTTTTGTGGCTAGCGGGAGCTGCGAGCAGTACTTC.

V usage is TRBV7-9 and J usage is TRBJ1-6; D might be TRBD1 (6 bases). Germline-derived CDR1 and CDR2 are SEHNR and FQNEAQ (reference sequence). The germline V and J ends were trimmed by 0 bases and 7 bases, with 13 bases remaining between them. The CDR3 is 16 residues long. The CDR3, as DNA: TGTGCCAGCAGCTTAGCGACGGGGGCTCGCAATTCACCCCTCCACTTT. It encodes CASSLATGARNSPLHF.

V and J are TRBV6-2 or TRBV6-3 and TRBJ2-1, with TRBD2 identical over 10 bases. The V gene end was trimmed by 6 bases and the J gene end by 3 bases; junction bases not matched to a gene: 11. Germline V lookup: CDR1 MNHEY, CDR2 SVGEGT. The CDR3 has 17 amino acids. CDR3 in DNA: TGTGCCAGCAGCCTACTCCCGACTAGCGGGTACTACAATGAGCAGTTCTTC. Its protein is CASSLLPTSGYYNEQFF.

This clonotype was detected many times. The chain combines TRBV15 with TRBJ1-3; D gene ambiguous. Germline CDR1 LNHNV, CDR2 YYDKDF (reference sequence). This CDR3 has 19 residues. V was pared by 3 bases and J by 0 bases, with 21 bases between. This chain's CDR3 is CATSSIGGIGPNSGNTIYF. The CDR3 DNA reads as TGTGCCACCAGCAGTATAGGAGGGATTGGGCCCAACTCTGGAAACACCATATATTTT.

The rearrangement joins TRBV25-1 to TRBJ1-2, with D maybe TRBD1 (6 bases). Germline assignment: CDR1 MGHDK and CDR2 SYGVNS. The V end was cut by 0 bases, the J end by 2 bases, with 7 bases between. CDR3 length: 14 residues. CDR3 sequence (DNA): TGTGCCAGCAGTGAATACCAGGGGAACTATGGCTACACCTTC. This sequence encodes CASSEYQGNYGYTF.